This T cell receptor (beta chain) was captured in a study of blood T cell repertoires in COVID-19. Sequenced by immunoSEQ multiplex PCR; TCRdb stores in-frame clones only, minus some. This table holds 35,000 to 50,000 clones, more than 70% found once. V dropped 7 bases and J dropped 6 bases, with 21 bases sitting between them. This CDR3 is 15 amino acids long. Germline V gives CDR1 SEHNR, CDR2 FQNEAQ (reference sequence). The clonotype originates from a woman older than 75 with acute or convalescent COVID-19. V gene TRBV7-9 combines with J gene TRBJ1-2; D unclear. Sequencing used peripheral blood. The CDR3 DNA reads as TGTGCCAGCAACAACTTGGATAGGGAGATAGATGGCTACACCTTC. Amino acids: CASNNLDREIDGYTF.